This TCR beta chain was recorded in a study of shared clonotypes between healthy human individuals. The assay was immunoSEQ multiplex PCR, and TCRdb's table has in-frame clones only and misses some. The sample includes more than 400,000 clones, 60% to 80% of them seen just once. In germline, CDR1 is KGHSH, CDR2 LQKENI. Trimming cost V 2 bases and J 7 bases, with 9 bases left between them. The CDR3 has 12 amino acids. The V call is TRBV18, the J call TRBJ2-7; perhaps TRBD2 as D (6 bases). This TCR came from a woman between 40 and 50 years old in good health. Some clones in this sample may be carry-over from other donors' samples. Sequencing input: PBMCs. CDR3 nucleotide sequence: TGTGCCAGCTCACCAGGGAGGTTAGAGCAGTACTTC. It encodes CASSPGRLEQYF.